This T cell receptor beta chain was identified in a study of blood T cell repertoires in COVID-19. Study at large: COVID-19 samples collected from the United States, Italy and Spain covered acute and convalescent phases. In each case, the material was cDNA or gDNA derived from T cells, B-cell-depleted T cells, or PBMCs.

The table came from immunoSEQ multiplex PCR; TCRdb's copy has only in-frame clones and leaves some out. The sample lists some 110,000 clones; roughly 83% were seen once. Germline V gene lookup returns CDR1 MNHEY and CDR2 SVGAGI. V lost 0 bases, J lost 6 bases, and 0 bases stayed unmatched. This CDR3 has 13 amino acids. The specimen sequenced was peripheral blood. This rearrangement joins TRBV6-5 to TRBJ1-2; TRBD1 matches 8 bases. This receptor was taken from a man younger than 45 with acute or convalescent COVID-19. CDR3 region: CASSYSTGDGYTF. CDR3 DNA sequence: TGTGCCAGCAGTTACTCGACAGGGGATGGCTACACCTTC.